A single sample gave rise to the 21 T cell receptor beta chains below, sequenced in a study of cytomegalovirus exposure and HLA in healthy donors (dated by TCRdb to 2016 to 2017). Libraries were constructed by the immunoSEQ multiplex PCR assay. A mixture of 60 forward primers for TCR Vbeta segments and 13 reverse primers for TCR Jbeta segments was used in the multiplex PCR. TCRdb limited this immuneACCESS table to in-frame rearrangements with V and J called. A share of clones is missing; checked studies link under half to unresolved V genes, and the rest is unexplained. Within this sample are just over 85,000 clones, with roughly 70% of them counted one time only. The ten biggest clones cover about 3.1% of the sample. Sample: PBMCs. Source of these receptors: a man in his forties in good health and CMV-seronegative.

The rearrangement joins TRBV7-9 to TRBJ1-2, with 11 nucleotides matching TRBD1. CDR3 length: 14 residues. V lost 5 bases and J lost 7; bases outside the gene matches: 6. Germline-derived CDR1 and CDR2 are SEHNR and FQNEAQ (reference sequence). CDR3 sequence: CASSNPGQGVGYTF. CDR3 bases: TGTGCCAGCAGCAACCCGGGACAGGGGGTTGGCTACACCTTC.

With regard to this clone: The junction does not match germline at one end; this may be a read error. The sample holds other DNA sequences that translate to the same CDR3. The gene calls are TRBV6-5 and TRBJ2-7; possible D gene TRBD2, 7 bases. The CDR3 spans 15 residues. The V gene's germline CDR1 is MNHEY and CDR2 SVGAGI. For the CDR3, the DNA is TGTGCCAGCAGCTACTCGGCGGGGGCTTTGGACGAGCAGTACTTC. Its translation is CASSYSAGALDEQYF.

V gene TRBV10-3 combines with J gene TRBJ1-6; 7 bases are shared with TRBD1. Germline V gene sequence: CDR1 ENHRY, CDR2 SYGVKD. The CDR3 contains 17 residues. The ends lost 2 bases at V and 6 bases at J; junction bases unmatched: 10. Written as DNA, the CDR3 is TGTGCCATCAGTGAGGAGTCCGCCGGGACAGTTAATTCACCCCTCCACTTT. It encodes CAISEESAGTVNSPLHF.

The rearrangement links TRBV5-4 to TRBJ1-3, with 7 bases identical to TRBD1. Trimming removed 3 bases from V and 0 bases from J; junction bases left unmatched: 6. CDR1 SGHNT and CDR2 YYREEE come from the germline V gene (reference sequence). The length of the CDR3 is 16 residues. CDR3 sequence reads: CASSWGTASSGNTIYF. The CDR3 nucleotides are TGTGCCAGCAGCTGGGGGACAGCGAGCTCTGGAAACACCATATATTTT.

The V call is TRBV5-8, the J call TRBJ1-5; D perhaps matches TRBD1 (5 bases). The ends were cut back, 0 bases at V and 0 bases at J, with 13 bases in the middle. This CDR3 comprises 17 residues. Germline V CDR1 and CDR2: SGHTS, YDEGEE. The CDR3 DNA is TGTGCCAGCAGCTTGGCGCTCAGGGTGGATAGCAATCAGCCCCAGCATTTT. Translated: CASSLALRVDSNQPQHF.

This clone has more than one count but fewer than ten. Germline is not matched at one junction end, which may reflect a read error. The chain uses TRBV6-5 and TRBJ1-5; TRBD1 might be the D (6 bases). The length of the CDR3 is 13 residues. Germline V gene data show CDR1 as MNHEY and CDR2 as SVGAGI. This CDR3 is CASSTGSTQPQHF. The CDR3 DNA reads as TGTGCCAGCAGTACAGGGAGCACTCAGCCCCAGCATTTT.

V and J are TRBV4-2 and TRBJ1-1, with 9 bases aligning to TRBD1. The V and J ends lost 0 bases and 7 bases, in that order; junction bases with no gene match: 9. The CDR3 has 16 amino acids. The germline CDR1 and CDR2 sequences are LGHNA and YNFKEQ. CDR3 DNA sequence: TGTGCCAGCAGCCAAGATGGAGGACAGGGGTTGGATGAAGCTTTCTTT. Translating gives CASSQDGGQGLDEAFF.

The chain carries TRBV19 and TRBJ1-1, with D maybe TRBD1 (6 bases). Between the trimmed V and J ends, which lost 4 bases and 0 bases, there was a span of 12 bases. Germline V CDR1 and CDR2: LNHDA, SQIVND (reference sequence). The CDR3 sequence is 15 residues long. The CDR3 loop reads CASSRGRALNTEAFF. Here the CDR3 DNA reads TGTGCCAGTAGTAGGGGGCGGGCACTGAACACTGAAGCTTTCTTT.

The V and J genes are TRBV4-1 and TRBJ1-1, with D maybe TRBD1 (5 bases). Trimming took off 2 bases at V and 1 base at J, with 17 bases between the two ends. Looked up from germline, CDR1 is MGHRA and CDR2 is YSYEKL. CDR3 size: 17 residues. Here the CDR3 reads CASSQRMIAGSNTEAFF. CDR3 DNA sequence: TGCGCCAGCAGCCAAAGAATGATAGCAGGGTCGAACACTGAAGCTTTCTTT.

The V gene is TRBV19, the J gene TRBJ2-7; 7 nucleotides align to TRBD2. V dropped 3 bases and J dropped 3; count of bases not matched to a gene: 5. In germline, CDR1 is LNHDA, CDR2 SQIVND (reference sequence). This CDR3 has 14 amino acids. CDR3 amino acids: CASSMGTTLYEQYF. The CDR3 DNA reads TGTGCCAGTAGTATGGGGACTACACTCTACGAGCAGTACTTC. The full variable domain, with the rest looked up from reference TRBV19 and TRBJ2-7, is DGGITQSPKYLFRKEGQNVTLSCEQNLNHDAMYWYRQDPGQGLRLIYYSQIVNDFQKGDIAEGYSVSREKKESFPLTVTSAQKNPTAFYLCASSMGTTLYEQYFGPGTRLTVT.

This clone was recorded only once. The chain couples TRBV28 to TRBJ2-3, with 14 bases that match TRBD2. CDR3 size: 16 residues. From germline, CDR1 is MDHEN and CDR2 SYDVKM. V shed 4 bases, J shed 4 bases, and the junction held 4 bases outside the gene matches. CDR3 region: CASSSGTSGGPDTQYF. For the CDR3, the DNA is TGTGCCAGCAGTTCCGGGACTAGCGGGGGCCCAGATACGCAGTATTTT.

The chain uses TRBV7-6 and TRBJ1-6, with a weak D call TRBD1 (5 bases). The CDR3 totals 15 residues. CDR1 is SGHVS and CDR2 is FNYEAQ in the germline V gene. Trimming removed 1 base at V and 7 bases at J, with 11 bases between. The CDR3 coding sequence is TGTGCCAGCAGCTTAGGGGGCACCTCAAATTCACCCCTCCACTTT. Translating it yields CASSLGGTSNSPLHF.

The V call is TRBV4-2, the J call TRBJ2-5; D might be TRBD2 (6 bases). Germline assignment: CDR1 LGHNA and CDR2 YNFKEQ. The CDR3 is 18 residues long. Trimming stripped 0 bases from V and 11 bases from J, with 28 bases between. The CDR3 coding sequence is TGTGCCAGCAGCCAAGATCTTCCCCGAGCGGGCCTTACTGTAGAGCAGTACTTC. Its protein product is CASSQDLPRAGLTVEQYF.

The chain employs TRBV13 and TRBJ1-2; no definite D call. The CDR3 contains 19 residues. V lost 2 bases to trimming and J lost 0 bases, with 22 bases between them. Germline V gene lookup returns CDR1 PRHDT and CDR2 FYEKMQ (reference sequence). The CDR3 is CASSLLGRFPPVTNYGYTF. The CDR3 bases are TGTGCCAGCAGCTTATTGGGCAGATTCCCCCCCGTGACTAACTATGGCTACACCTTC.

CDR3 bases: TGTGCCAGCAGCCAAGACAGGACAGGGGATGGCTACACCTTC. Protein: CASSQDRTGDGYTF. The V gene is TRBV4-2, the J gene TRBJ1-2; 9 bases match TRBD1. The CDR3 is 14 residues long. Germline lookup yields CDR1 LGHNA and CDR2 YNFKEQ. The trim removed 0 bases at V and 6 bases at J, leaving 2 bases unmatched.

The gene calls are TRBV11-2 and TRBJ2-1; D is uncertain. Per germline, CDR1 SGHAT and CDR2 FQNNGV. The CDR3 has 14 residues. V was trimmed by 0 bases and J by 4 bases, leaving 7 bases between them. CDR3 in amino acids: CASSLERGYNEQFF. The CDR3, as DNA: TGTGCCAGCAGCTTAGAGAGAGGATACAATGAGCAGTTCTTC.

The chain carries TRBV27 and TRBJ1-1; 9 positions agree with TRBD1. J was trimmed by 4 bases and V by 1 base; bases with no gene match: 4. This CDR3 has 15 amino acids. Germline V CDR1 and CDR2: MNHEY, SMNVEV (reference sequence). CDR3 coding DNA: TGTGCCAGCAGTTTATGGGGACAGGGAATCACTGAAGCTTTCTTT. It encodes CASSLWGQGITEAFF.

This clone was seen more than once but under ten times. The chain joins TRBV7-9 to TRBJ2-4; 8 nucleotides agree with TRBD2. Germline CDR1 reads SEHNR; CDR2 reads FQNEAQ (reference sequence). J gave up 4 bases and V 0 bases, and 5 bases lay outside the gene matches. The CDR3 is 16 residues long. The CDR3 sequence: CASSLARGGKKNIQYF. Written as DNA, the CDR3 is TGTGCCAGCAGCTTAGCTCGGGGGGGGAAAAAAAACATTCAGTACTTC.

The rearrangement links TRBV9 to TRBJ2-7, with 8 bases fitting TRBD1. Germline CDR1 and CDR2: SGDLS and YYNGEE. V shed 4 bases, J shed 3 bases, and the junction held 9 bases outside the gene matches. The CDR3 extends over 15 amino acids. Written as DNA, the CDR3 is TGTGCCAGCAGCCCTCCGGGACAGGCAGGCTACGAGCAGTACTTC. Amino acid sequence: CASSPPGQAGYEQYF. The full variable domain, its missing parts supplied by reference TRBV9 and TRBJ2-7, is DSGVTQTPKHLITATGQRVTLRCSPRSGDLSVYWYQQSLDQGLQFLIQYYNGEERAKGNILERFSAQQFPDLHSELNLSSLELGDSALYFCASSPPGQAGYEQYFGPGTRLTVT.

The chain uses TRBV7-6 and TRBJ1-1, with TRBD1 matching 7 bases. From germline, CDR1 is SGHVS and CDR2 FNYEAQ. CDR3 length equals 16 residues. Germline trimming cut 0 bases from V and 0 bases from J; bases unmatched to any gene: 4. The CDR3 region is CASSLAAGGMNTEAFF. DNA for the CDR3: TGTGCCAGCAGCTTAGCGGCAGGGGGTATGAACACTGAAGCTTTCTTT.

This chain connects TRBV27 to TRBJ2-1; D gene unclear. Trimming left V 5 bases short and J 10 bases short, with 15 bases between. The germline CDR1 and CDR2 sequences are MNHEY and SMNVEV (reference sequence). The length of the CDR3 is 13 residues. CDR3 nucleotide sequence: TGTGCCAGCAGTCCGGTACCCCCAGGAGAGCAGTTCTTC. It encodes CASSPVPPGEQFF.